In this sample, the clone carrying this TCR beta chain turned up many times. What it recognizes is unknown. As for time point: newly diagnosed GD, antithyroid drugs for less than 3 months. PBMC-derived RNA was used for the TCR library. iRepertoire HTBI primers and Arm-PCR of CDR3 regions built TCR beta libraries. A single record per CDR3 protein comes from TCRdb applying MiXCR to the multiplex PCR reads. In the table there are about 430,000 distinct CDR3 sequences, approximately 16% of which are singletons. The data belong to a study of regulatory T cells in long-lasting Graves disease. General study findings and limits: Newly diagnosed Graves' patients exceeded persistent ones in TCR diversity.

Trimming pared 4 bases from V and 6 bases from J, leaving 13 bases between. The CDR3 extends over 13 amino acids. Germline CDR1 reads SEHNR; CDR2 reads FQNEAQ (reference sequence). These same records also appear under a second study, on T cells in Graves' hyperthyroidism and ophthalmopathy. That paper notes: Graves' hyperthyroidism was deemed stable given no ophthalmopathy progression within 18 months. Researchers ran a first-round RT-PCR on the TCR CDR3 using the HTBI primer set.

Here the sequenced sample was peripheral blood mononuclear cells (PBMCs), taken at new diagnosis, from a patient treated with antithyroid drugs. This chain links TRBV7-9 with TRBJ2-7; D is unclear. The origin of this receptor is a woman in her thirties or forties with Graves disease. This CDR3 is CASSSQTAGEQYF. For the CDR3, the DNA is TGTGCCAGCAGCTCCCAGACCGCAGGCGAGCAGTACTTC.